This is a list of T cell receptor beta chains from one sample in a study of T-cell reconstitution after alpha-beta-depleted transplantation in children. TCRdb re-called the PCR reads with MiXCR, one entry per CDR3 protein. This sample has approximately 270,000 distinct CDR3 sequences; about 10% occur once, and the top ten carry around 10%. This specimen was PBMCs from the stem cell graft donor, taken from the stem cell graft. The receptor set was obtained from a human donor who donated a stem cell graft to a child with SCID. Both conserved end residues are part of each CDR3. D genes are given only for firm matches. Clone size is not always given. Where it is, it says once, few, many or a class for expanded clones.

D gene	clone size	V gene	CDR3 protein
TRBD2	few	TRBV7-9	CASSSLLAGDHNEQFF
TRBD1	-	TRBV27	CASRTGGSGYTF
-	once	TRBV20-1	CRPAGAGSVDTQYF
TRBD2	many	TRBV7-2	CASSLRSGGAHNEQFF
-	-	TRBV7-9	CASSSDWFQETQYF
TRBD1	few	TRBV9	CASSGTGGLSGNTIYF
TRBD1	-	TRBV20-1	CSARGTAFNTEAFF
-	-	TRBV7-3	CASSLADTDTDTQYF
-	-	TRBV7-9	CASSVSRNEQYF
-	few	TRBV5-5	CASSLYDTSYEQYF
TRBD2	-	TRBV5-5	CASNPSGGALTGELFF
-	few	TRBV5-6	CASSLIPEGEAFF
-	many	TRBV20-1	CSARQGIRNEQFF
-	many	TRBV11-3	CASSLGGTYNEQFF
-	many	TRBV29-1	CSGGQTTEAFF
-	-	TRBV10-3	CAIGRGADTQYF
TRBD1	-	TRBV5-1	CASSLGTGPNEKLFF
-	many	TRBV2	CASRPGGLYNEQFF
-	many	TRBV28	CASRTGILYEQYF
-	many	TRBV2	CASRSPRQVTNTEAFF